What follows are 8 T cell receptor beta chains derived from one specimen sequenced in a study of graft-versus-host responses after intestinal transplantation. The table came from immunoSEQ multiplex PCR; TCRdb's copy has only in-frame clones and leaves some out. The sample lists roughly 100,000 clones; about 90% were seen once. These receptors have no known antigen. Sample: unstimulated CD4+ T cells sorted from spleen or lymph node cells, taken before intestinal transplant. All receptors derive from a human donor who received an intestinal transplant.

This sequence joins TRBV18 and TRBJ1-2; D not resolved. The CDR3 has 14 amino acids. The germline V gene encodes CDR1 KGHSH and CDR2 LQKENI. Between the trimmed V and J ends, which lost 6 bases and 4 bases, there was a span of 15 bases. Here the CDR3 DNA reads TGTGCCAGCTCGGTAGTGCCGGGTCTCTATGGCTACACCTTC. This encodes CASSVVPGLYGYTF.

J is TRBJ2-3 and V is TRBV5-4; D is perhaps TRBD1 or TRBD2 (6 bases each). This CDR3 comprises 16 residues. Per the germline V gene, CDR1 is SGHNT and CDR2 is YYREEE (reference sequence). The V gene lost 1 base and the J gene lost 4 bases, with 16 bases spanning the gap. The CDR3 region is CASSLKEGVWADTQYF. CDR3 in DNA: TGTGCCAGCAGCTTGAAGGAGGGGGTTTGGGCAGATACGCAGTATTTT.

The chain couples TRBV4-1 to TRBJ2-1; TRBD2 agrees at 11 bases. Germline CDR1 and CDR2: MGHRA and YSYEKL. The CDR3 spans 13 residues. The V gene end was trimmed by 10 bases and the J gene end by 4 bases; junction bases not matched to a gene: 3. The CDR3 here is CATSSGGYNEQFF. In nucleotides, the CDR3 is TGCGCCACTTCTAGCGGGGGGTACAATGAGCAGTTCTTC.

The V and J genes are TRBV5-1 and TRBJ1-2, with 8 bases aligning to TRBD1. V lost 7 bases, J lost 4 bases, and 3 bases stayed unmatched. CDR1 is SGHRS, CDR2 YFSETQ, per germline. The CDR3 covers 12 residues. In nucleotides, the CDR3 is TGCGCCAGCGGACAGGGCGGCTATGGCTACACCTTC. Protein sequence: CASGQGGYGYTF.

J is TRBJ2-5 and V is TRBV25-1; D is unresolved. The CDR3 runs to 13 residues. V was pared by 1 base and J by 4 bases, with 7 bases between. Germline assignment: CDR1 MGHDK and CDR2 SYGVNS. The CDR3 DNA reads TGTGCCAGCAGTGAATCAGGTCGAGAGACCCAGTACTTC. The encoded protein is CASSESGRETQYF.

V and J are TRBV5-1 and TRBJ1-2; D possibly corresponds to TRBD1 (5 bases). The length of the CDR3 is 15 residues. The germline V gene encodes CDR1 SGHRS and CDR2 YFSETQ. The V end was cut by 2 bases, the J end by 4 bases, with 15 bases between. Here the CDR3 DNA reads TGCGCCAGCAGCTTCAGAGGGGATCCCACCTATGGCTACACCTTC. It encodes CASSFRGDPTYGYTF.

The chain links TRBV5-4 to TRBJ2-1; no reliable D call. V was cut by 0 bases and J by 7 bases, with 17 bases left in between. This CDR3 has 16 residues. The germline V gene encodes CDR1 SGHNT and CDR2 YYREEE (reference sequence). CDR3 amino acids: CASSLAGPSLQNEQFF. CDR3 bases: TGTGCCAGCAGCTTGGCTGGGCCTAGTTTACAGAATGAGCAGTTCTTC.

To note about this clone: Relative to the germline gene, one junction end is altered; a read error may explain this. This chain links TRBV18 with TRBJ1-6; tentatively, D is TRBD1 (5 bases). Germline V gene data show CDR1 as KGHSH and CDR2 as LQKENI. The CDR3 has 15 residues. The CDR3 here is CASSTDSLPNLPLHF. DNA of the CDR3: TGTGCCAGCTCAACCGACAGCTTGCCGAATTTACCCCTCCACTTT.